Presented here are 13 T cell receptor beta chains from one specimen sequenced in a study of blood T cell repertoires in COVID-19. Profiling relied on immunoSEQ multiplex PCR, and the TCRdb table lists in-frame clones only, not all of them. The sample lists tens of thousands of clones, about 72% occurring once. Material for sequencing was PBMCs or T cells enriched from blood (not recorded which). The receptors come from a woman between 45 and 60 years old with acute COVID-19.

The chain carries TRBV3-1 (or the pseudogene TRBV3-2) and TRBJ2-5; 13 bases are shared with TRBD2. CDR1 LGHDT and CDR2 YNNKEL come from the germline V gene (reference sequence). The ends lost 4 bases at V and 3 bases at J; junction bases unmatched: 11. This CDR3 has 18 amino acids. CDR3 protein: CASSRHLPGTSGEETQYF. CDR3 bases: TGTGCCAGCAGCCGCCATCTCCCCGGGACTAGCGGGGAAGAGACCCAGTACTTC.

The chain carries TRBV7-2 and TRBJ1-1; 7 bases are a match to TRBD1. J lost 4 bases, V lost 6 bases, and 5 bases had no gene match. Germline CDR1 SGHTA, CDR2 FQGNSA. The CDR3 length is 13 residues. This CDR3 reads CASRRDRATEAFF. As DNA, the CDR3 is TGTGCCAGCAGACGTGACAGGGCCACTGAAGCTTTCTTT.

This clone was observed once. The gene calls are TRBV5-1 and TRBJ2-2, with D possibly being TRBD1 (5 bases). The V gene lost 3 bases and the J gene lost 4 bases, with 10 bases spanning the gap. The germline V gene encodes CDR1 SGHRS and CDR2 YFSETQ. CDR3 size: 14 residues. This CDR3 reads CASSSDRPTGELFF. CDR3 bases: TGCGCCAGCAGCTCCGACAGACCCACCGGGGAGCTGTTTTTT.

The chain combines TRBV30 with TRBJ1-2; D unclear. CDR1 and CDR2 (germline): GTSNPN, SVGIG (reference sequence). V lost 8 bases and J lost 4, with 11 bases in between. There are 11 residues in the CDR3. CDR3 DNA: TGTGCCCCCCCAACCGGCTATGGCTACACCTTC. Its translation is CAPPTGYGYTF. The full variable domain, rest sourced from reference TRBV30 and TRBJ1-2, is SQTIHQWPATLVQPVGSPLSLECTVEGTSNPNLYWYRQAAGRGLQLLFYSVGIGQISSEVPQNLSASRPQDRQFILSSKKLLLSDSGFYLCAPPTGYGYTFGSGTRLTVV.

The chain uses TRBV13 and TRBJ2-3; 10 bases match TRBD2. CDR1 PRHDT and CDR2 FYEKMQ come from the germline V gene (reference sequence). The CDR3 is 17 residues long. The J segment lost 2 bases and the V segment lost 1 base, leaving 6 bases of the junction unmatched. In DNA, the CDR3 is TGTGCCAGCAGCTTAGTAGGACTAGCGGATAACACAGATACGCAGTATTTT. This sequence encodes CASSLVGLADNTDTQYF.

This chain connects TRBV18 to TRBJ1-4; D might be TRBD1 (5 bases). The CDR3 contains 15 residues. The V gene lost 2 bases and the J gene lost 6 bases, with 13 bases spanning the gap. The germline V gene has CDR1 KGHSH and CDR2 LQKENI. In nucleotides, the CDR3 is TGTGCCAGCTCACCAGGGGCAGGGTCGCATGAAAAACTGTTTTTT. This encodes CASSPGAGSHEKLFF. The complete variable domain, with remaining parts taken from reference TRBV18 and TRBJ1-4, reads NAGVMQNPRHLVRRRGQEARLRCSPMKGHSHVYWYRQLPEEGLKFMVYLQKENIIDESGMPKERFSAEFPKEGPSILRIQQVVRGDSAAYFCASSPGAGSHEKLFFGSGTQLSVL.

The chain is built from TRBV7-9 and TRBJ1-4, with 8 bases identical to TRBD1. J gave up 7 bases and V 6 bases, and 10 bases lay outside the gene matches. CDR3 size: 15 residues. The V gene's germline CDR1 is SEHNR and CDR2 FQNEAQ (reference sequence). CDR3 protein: CASSYRGDVGEKLFF. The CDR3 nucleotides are TGTGCCAGCAGTTACAGGGGGGACGTAGGTGAAAAACTGTTTTTT.

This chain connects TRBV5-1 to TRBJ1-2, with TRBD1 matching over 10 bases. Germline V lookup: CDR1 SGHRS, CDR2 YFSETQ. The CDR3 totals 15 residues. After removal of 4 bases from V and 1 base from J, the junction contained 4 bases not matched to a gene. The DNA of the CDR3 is TGCGCCAGCAGCCGGGGGGACAGGGGTAACTATGGCTACACCTTC. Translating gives CASSRGDRGNYGYTF.

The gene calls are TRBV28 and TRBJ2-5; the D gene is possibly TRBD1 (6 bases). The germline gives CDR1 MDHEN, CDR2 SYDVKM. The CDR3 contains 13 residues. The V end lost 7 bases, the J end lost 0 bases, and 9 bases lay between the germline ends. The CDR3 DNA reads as TGTGCCAGCATGAGACAGGACCAAGAGACCCAGTACTTC. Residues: CASMRQDQETQYF.

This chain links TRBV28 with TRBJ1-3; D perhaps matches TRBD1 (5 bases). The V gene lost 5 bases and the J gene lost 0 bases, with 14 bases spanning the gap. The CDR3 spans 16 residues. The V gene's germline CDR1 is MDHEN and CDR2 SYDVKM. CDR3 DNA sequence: TGTGCCAGCAGTGAAACAGGTTTTCGCTCTGGAAACACCATATATTTT. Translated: CASSETGFRSGNTIYF.

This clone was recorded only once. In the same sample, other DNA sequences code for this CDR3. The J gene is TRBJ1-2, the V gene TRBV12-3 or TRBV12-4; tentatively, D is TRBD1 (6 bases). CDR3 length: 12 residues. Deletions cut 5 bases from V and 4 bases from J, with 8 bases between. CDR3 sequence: CASSQQGYGYTF. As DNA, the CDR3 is TGTGCCAGCAGTCAACAGGGCTATGGCTACACCTTC.

CDR3: CASSVSTGGAYEQYF. As DNA, the CDR3 is TGTGCCAGCAGCGTATCGACAGGGGGAGCCTACGAGCAGTACTTC. The chain combines TRBV9 with TRBJ2-7; 9 nucleotides align to TRBD1. V lost 1 base, J lost 2 bases, and 4 bases stayed unmatched. Germline V gene sequence: CDR1 SGDLS, CDR2 YYNGEE. CDR3 size: 15 residues.

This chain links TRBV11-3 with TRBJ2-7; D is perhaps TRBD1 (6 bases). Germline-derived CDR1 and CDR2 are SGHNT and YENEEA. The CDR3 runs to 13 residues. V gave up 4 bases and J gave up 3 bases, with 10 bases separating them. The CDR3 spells CASSSSQGYEQYF. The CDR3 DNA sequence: TGTGCCAGCAGCTCGTCACAGGGCTACGAGCAGTACTTC.